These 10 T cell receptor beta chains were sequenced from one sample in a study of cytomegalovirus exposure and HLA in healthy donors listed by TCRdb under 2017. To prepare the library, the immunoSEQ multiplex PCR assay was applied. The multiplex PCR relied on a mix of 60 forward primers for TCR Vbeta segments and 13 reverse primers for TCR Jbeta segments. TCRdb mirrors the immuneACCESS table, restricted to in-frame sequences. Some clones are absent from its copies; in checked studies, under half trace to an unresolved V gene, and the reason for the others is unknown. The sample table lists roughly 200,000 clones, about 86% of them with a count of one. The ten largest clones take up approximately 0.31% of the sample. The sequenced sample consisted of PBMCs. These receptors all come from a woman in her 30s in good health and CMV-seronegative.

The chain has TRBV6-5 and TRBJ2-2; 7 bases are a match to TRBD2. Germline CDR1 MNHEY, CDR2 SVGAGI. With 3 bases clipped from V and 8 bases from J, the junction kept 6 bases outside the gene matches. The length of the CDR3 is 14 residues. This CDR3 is CASSYARGRGELFF. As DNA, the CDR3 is TGTGCCAGCAGTTATGCGCGGGGGAGGGGGGAGCTGTTTTTT.

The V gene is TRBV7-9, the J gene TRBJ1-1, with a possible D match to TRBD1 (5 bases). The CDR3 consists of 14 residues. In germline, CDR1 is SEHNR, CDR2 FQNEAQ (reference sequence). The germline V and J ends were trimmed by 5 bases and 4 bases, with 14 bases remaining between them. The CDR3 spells CASSRLTGGTEAFF. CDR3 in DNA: TGTGCCAGCAGCCGCCTGACCGGGGGCACTGAAGCTTTCTTT.

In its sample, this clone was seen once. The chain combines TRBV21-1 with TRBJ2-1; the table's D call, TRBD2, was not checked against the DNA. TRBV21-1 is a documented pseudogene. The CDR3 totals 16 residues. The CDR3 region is CASSNSPGLEDNEQFF. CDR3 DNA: TGTGCCAGCAGCAACTCCCCGGGACTAGAGGACAATGAGCAGTTCTTC.

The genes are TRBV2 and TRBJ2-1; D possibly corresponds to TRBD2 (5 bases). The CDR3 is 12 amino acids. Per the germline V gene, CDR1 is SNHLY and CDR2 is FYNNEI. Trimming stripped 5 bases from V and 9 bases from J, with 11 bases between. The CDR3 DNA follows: TGTGCCAGCAGTCTGGTCCGGGGTGAGCAGTTCTTC. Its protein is CASSLVRGEQFF.

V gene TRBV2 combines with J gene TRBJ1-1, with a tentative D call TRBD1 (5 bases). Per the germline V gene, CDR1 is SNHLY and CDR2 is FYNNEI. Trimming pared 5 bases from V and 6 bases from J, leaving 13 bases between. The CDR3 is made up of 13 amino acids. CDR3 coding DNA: TGTGCCAGCAGTTCTCCGGGGGACGCTGAAGCTTTCTTT. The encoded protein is CASSSPGDAEAFF.

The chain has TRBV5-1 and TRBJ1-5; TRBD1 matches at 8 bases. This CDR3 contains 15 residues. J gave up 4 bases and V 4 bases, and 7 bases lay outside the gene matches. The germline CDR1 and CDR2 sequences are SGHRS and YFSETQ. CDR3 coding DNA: TGCGCCAGCAGCCTTTCAGGGGGCCCTAATCAGCCCCAGCATTTT. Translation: CASSLSGGPNQPQHF.

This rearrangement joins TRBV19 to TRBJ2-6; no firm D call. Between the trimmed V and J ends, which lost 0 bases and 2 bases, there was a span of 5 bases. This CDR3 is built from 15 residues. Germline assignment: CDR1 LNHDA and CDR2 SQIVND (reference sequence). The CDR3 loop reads CASSIDRAGANVLTF. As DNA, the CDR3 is TGTGCCAGTAGTATAGATCGGGCTGGGGCCAACGTCCTGACTTTC.

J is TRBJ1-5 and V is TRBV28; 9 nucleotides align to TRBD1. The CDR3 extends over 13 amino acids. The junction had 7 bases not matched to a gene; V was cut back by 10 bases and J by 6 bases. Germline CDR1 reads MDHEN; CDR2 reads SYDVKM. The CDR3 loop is CATLNRGPQPQHF. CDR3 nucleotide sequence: TGTGCCACCTTAAACAGGGGGCCTCAGCCCCAGCATTTT.

CDR3 sequence: CASSTEQGHTEAFF. In nucleotides, the CDR3 is TGCGCCAGCAGCACTGAACAGGGCCACACTGAAGCTTTCTTT. The chain combines TRBV5-1 with TRBJ1-1; D possibly corresponds to TRBD1 (6 bases). From germline, CDR1 is SGHRS and CDR2 YFSETQ. There are 14 residues in the CDR3. The V end was cut by 4 bases, the J end by 3 bases, with 13 bases between.

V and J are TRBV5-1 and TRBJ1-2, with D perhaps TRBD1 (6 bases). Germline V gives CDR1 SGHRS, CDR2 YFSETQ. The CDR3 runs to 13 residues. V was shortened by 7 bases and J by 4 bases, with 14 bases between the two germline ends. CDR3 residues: CASFGQRGYGYTF. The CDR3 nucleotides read TGCGCCAGCTTCGGACAGCGGGGCTATGGCTACACCTTC.